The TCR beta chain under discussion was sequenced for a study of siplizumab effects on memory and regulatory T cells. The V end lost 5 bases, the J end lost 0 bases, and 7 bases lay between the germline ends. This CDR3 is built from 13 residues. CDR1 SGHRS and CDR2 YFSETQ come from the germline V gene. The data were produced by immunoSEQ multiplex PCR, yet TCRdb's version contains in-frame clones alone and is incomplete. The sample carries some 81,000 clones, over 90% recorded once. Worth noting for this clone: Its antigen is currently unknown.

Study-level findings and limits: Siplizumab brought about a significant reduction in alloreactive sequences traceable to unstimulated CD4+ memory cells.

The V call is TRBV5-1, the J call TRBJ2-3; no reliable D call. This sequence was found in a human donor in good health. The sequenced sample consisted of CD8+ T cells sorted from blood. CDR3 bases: TGCGCCAGCAGGGATTATAGCACAGATACGCAGTATTTT. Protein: CASRDYSTDTQYF.